This T cell receptor (beta chain) derives from a study of shared clonotypes between healthy human individuals. Study at large: The cohort comprised a couple of women and a few men. Their ages spanned 18 to 49 years. CD4 naive and memory got three plates each, CD8 naive two, CD8 memory one.

Study-wide points: Represented genetic and exposure-history diversity was restricted by having few donors. Sequencing depth was expected to affect clonotype sharing among donors.

Notes on this clone: Its antigen is as yet unknown.

Germline CDR1 and CDR2: SGHTA and FQGTGA. J lost 6 bases, V lost 6 bases, and 10 bases had no gene match. This CDR3 region has 15 residues. Profiled with immunoSEQ multiplex PCR; TCRdb holds only in-frame clones, not every one. The data show about a million clones, more than 65% seen once. The sequencing input was memory CD4+ T cells sorted from blood. Subset indicated: CD45RA-negative fraction. This TCR was recovered from a man between 18 and 35 years old in good health. The V gene is TRBV7-3, the J gene TRBJ1-2, with 10 bases aligning to TRBD1. The CDR3 DNA reads TGTGCCAGCAGTTCTCGGACAGGGGGAGATAATGGCTACACCTTC. It yields the protein CASSSRTGGDNGYTF.